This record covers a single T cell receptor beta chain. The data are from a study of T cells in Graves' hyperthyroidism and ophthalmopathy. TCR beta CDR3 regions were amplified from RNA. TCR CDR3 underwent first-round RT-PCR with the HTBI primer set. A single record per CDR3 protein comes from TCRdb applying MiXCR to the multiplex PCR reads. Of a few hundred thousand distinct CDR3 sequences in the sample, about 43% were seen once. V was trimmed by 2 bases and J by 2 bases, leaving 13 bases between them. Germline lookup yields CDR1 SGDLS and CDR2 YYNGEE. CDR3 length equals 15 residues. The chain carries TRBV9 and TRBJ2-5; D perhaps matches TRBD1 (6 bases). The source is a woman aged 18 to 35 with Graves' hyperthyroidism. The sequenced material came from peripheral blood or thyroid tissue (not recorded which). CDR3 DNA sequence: TGTGCCAGCAGCGTCAAATGGACAGATCAAGAGACCCAGTACTTC. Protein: CASSVKWTDQETQYF.